Shown below are 19 T cell receptor beta chains from a single sample sequenced in a study of cytotoxic CD8 clonotypes in ibrutinib-treated CLL. Libraries were prepared by immunoSEQ multiplex PCR; TCRdb keeps only in-frame clonotypes and omits some of them. The sample shows 150,000 or so clones, more than 65% of them seen only once. The source material was PBMCs, sampled after 12 months of ibrutinib treatment. These TCRs come from a human donor with chronic lymphocytic leukemia.

The V gene is TRBV4-2, the J gene TRBJ1-1; no clear D gene. Trimming left V 1 base short and J 1 base short, with 13 bases between. Germline V lookup: CDR1 LGHNA, CDR2 YNFKEQ. The CDR3 runs to 16 residues. The CDR3 region has the DNA TGTGCCAGCAGCCAAGGCCAATTGATGGGGAACACTGAAGCTTTCTTT. It translates to CASSQGQLMGNTEAFF.

This chain links TRBV29-1 with TRBJ2-5, with TRBD2 matching over 12 bases. Germline V gene lookup returns CDR1 SQVTM and CDR2 ANQGSEA. Trimming removed 4 bases from V and 8 bases from J; junction bases left unmatched: 11. CDR3 size: 15 residues. CDR3 region: CSVVPGTSGRNTQYF. As DNA, the CDR3 is TGCAGCGTTGTGCCCGGGACTAGCGGGCGCAATACCCAGTACTTC.

Only one count was recorded for this clone. This chain connects TRBV19 to TRBJ1-4, with 7 bases matching TRBD1. V was clipped by 6 bases and J by 2 bases; unmatched bases: 6. Looked up from germline, CDR1 is LNHDA and CDR2 is SQIVND (reference sequence). There are 15 residues in the CDR3. Here the CDR3 reads CASRLQGQTNEKLFF. The CDR3 nucleotides are TGTGCCAGTAGGTTACAGGGACAGACTAATGAAAAACTGTTTTTT.

V and J are TRBV2 and TRBJ1-3; 7 bases agree with TRBD1. This CDR3 is 14 amino acids long. The V gene end was trimmed by 10 bases and the J gene end by 4 bases; junction bases not matched to a gene: 10. Looked up from germline, CDR1 is SNHLY and CDR2 is FYNNEI. The CDR3 protein is CATTKGAQGNTIYF. The CDR3 bases are TGTGCCACCACGAAGGGGGCGCAAGGAAACACCATATATTTT.

The J gene is TRBJ1-3, the V gene TRBV6-6; perhaps TRBD1 as D (6 bases). Trimming left V 6 bases short and J 4 bases short, with 13 bases between. Germline lookup yields CDR1 MNHNY and CDR2 SVGAGI (reference sequence). CDR3 length equals 14 residues. CDR3 region: CASSPGGLGNTIYF. In nucleotides, the CDR3 is TGTGCCAGCAGCCCCGGGGGGCTCGGAAACACCATATATTTT.

The rearrangement links TRBV6-5 to TRBJ1-2, with TRBD1 as a possible D gene (6 bases). This CDR3 is 14 amino acids long. The V end was cut by 5 bases, the J end by 4 bases, with 14 bases between. Germline loops: CDR1 MNHEY, CDR2 SVGAGI. The CDR3 region has the DNA TGTGCCAGCAGTCACCCTGGGGGCAGCTATGGCTACACCTTC. It yields the protein CASSHPGGSYGYTF.

The chain uses TRBV6-5 and TRBJ2-3; D not certain. There are 14 residues in the CDR3. V gave up 0 bases and J gave up 1 base, with 5 bases separating them. Germline V lookup: CDR1 MNHEY, CDR2 SVGAGI. The CDR3 region is CASSYSPRTDTQYF. The CDR3 DNA sequence: TGTGCCAGCAGTTACTCCCCCCGCACAGATACGCAGTATTTT.

As concerns this clone: Different DNA sequences within this sample yield the same CDR3. The rearrangement joins TRBV11-2 to TRBJ1-2, with a possible D match to TRBD1 (6 bases). Germline assignment: CDR1 SGHAT and CDR2 FQNNGV. This CDR3 spans 11 amino acids. V was clipped by 3 bases and J by 8 bases, with 7 bases between them. The CDR3 protein is CASSFRGGYTF. For the CDR3, the DNA is TGTGCCAGCAGCTTCAGGGGAGGCTACACCTTC.

This clone was seen only a few times. The rearrangement links TRBV27 to TRBJ1-2; a weak D match, TRBD1 (6 bases). The CDR3 has 17 residues. Germline V gene sequence: CDR1 MNHEY, CDR2 SMNVEV (reference sequence). Trimming took 2 bases from V and 2 from J, leaving 18 bases between them. CDR3 loop: CASSLTREGVRNYGYTF. In nucleotides, the CDR3 is TGTGCCAGCAGTTTAACTAGGGAGGGGGTTAGGAACTATGGCTACACCTTC.

V is TRBV7-9 and J is TRBJ1-2; D remains ambiguous. Trimming removed 3 bases from V and 5 bases from J, with 13 bases in between. The CDR3 runs to 14 residues. Germline lookup yields CDR1 SEHNR and CDR2 FQNEAQ (reference sequence). CDR3 in DNA: TGTGCCAGCAGCTTGGGCAGAGAAGGGTATGGCTACACCTTC. It is translated as CASSLGREGYGYTF.

This sequence joins TRBV25-1 and TRBJ2-2, with D unclear. The germline gives CDR1 MGHDK, CDR2 SYGVNS. V was shortened by 1 base and J by 4 bases, with 10 bases between the two germline ends. This CDR3 is 15 amino acids long. The CDR3 DNA sequence: TGTGCCAGCAGTGAATTCACCTCTAGCACCGGGGAGCTGTTTTTT. Protein sequence: CASSEFTSSTGELFF.

The V call is TRBV28, the J call TRBJ2-2, with D unresolved. The CDR3 has 17 amino acids. From germline, CDR1 is MDHEN and CDR2 SYDVKM. Between the trimmed V and J ends, which lost 6 bases and 4 bases, there was a span of 21 bases. CDR3 nucleotide sequence: TGTGCCAGCAGCACACGGAGATCACCTTACCCCACCGGGGAGCTGTTTTTT. As protein: CASSTRRSPYPTGELFF.

The chain uses TRBV6-5 and TRBJ2-5, with D tentatively TRBD1 or TRBD2 (5 bases each). The germline V gene encodes CDR1 MNHEY and CDR2 SVGAGI. The CDR3 extends over 15 amino acids. The V end was cut by 2 bases, the J end by 2 bases, with 12 bases between. The CDR3 sequence: CASSYNRDPQETQYF. As DNA, the CDR3 is TGTGCCAGCAGTTACAACCGGGACCCTCAAGAGACCCAGTACTTC.

V is TRBV20-1 and J is TRBJ2-7, with 9 bases fitting TRBD1. The CDR3 is made up of 11 amino acids. Per the germline V gene, CDR1 is DFQATT and CDR2 is SNEGSKA (reference sequence). The CDR3 region has the DNA TGCAGGGGACAGGGAGGGCACGAGCAGTACTTC. Amino acid sequence: CRGQGGHEQYF.

CDR3 sequence (DNA): TGTGCCATCAGACAGGACATGAACACTGAAGCTTTCTTT. This encodes CAIRQDMNTEAFF. This chain uses TRBV10-3 with TRBJ1-1; D is perhaps TRBD1 (5 bases). CDR1 is ENHRY, CDR2 SYGVKD, per germline. The length of the CDR3 is 13 residues. V was pared by 6 bases and J by 0 bases, with 8 bases between.

The rearrangement joins TRBV28 to TRBJ2-2; D is perhaps TRBD1 (6 bases). The CDR3 is made up of 16 amino acids. Germline V gene lookup returns CDR1 MDHEN and CDR2 SYDVKM. The ends were cut back, 5 bases at V and 3 bases at J, with 16 bases in the middle. Here the CDR3 reads CASSPGTLPDTGELFF. The CDR3 region has the DNA TGTGCCAGCAGTCCAGGGACACTTCCGGACACCGGGGAGCTGTTTTTT.

This chain uses TRBV4-2 with TRBJ1-1, with unresolved D. Trimming stripped 3 bases from V and 1 base from J, with 9 bases between. The germline gives CDR1 LGHNA, CDR2 YNFKEQ. CDR3 length: 14 residues. The CDR3 spells CASSQVEGNTEAFF. The DNA of the CDR3 is TGTGCCAGCAGCCAGGTAGAGGGGAACACTGAAGCTTTCTTT.

The genes are TRBV6-5 and TRBJ2-3; 10 bases line up with TRBD2. This CDR3 has 15 amino acids. Trimming took 5 bases from V and 5 from J; bases not matched to a gene: 7. The germline V gene has CDR1 MNHEY and CDR2 SVGAGI. The chain's CDR3 is CASSHQAGGEDTQYF. Here the CDR3 DNA reads TGTGCCAGCAGTCATCAAGCGGGAGGGGAAGATACGCAGTATTTT.

V gene TRBV5-1 combines with J gene TRBJ1-2; no reliable D call. The germline V gene encodes CDR1 SGHRS and CDR2 YFSETQ. This CDR3 region has 18 residues. The V end lost 1 base, the J end lost 2 bases, and 21 bases lay between the germline ends. The CDR3 DNA sequence: TGCGCCAGCAGCTTGAACTTACGACTTCGGTGGAGGAACTATGGCTACACCTTC. It is translated as CASSLNLRLRWRNYGYTF.